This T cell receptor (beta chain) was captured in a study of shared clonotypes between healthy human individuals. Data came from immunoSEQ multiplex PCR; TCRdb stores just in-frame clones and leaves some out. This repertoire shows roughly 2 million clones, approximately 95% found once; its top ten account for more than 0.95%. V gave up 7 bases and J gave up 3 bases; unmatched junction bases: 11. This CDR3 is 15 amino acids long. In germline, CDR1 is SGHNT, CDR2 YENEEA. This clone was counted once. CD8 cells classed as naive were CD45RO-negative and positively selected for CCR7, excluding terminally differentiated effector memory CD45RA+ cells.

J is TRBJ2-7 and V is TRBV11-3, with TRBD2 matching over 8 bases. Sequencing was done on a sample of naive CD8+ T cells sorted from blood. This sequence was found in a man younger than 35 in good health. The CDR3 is CASTLAGWDFYEQYF. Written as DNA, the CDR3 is TGTGCCAGCACCCTAGCGGGTTGGGATTTCTACGAGCAGTACTTC.